The 16 T cell receptor beta chains reported below all come from one sample, sequenced in a study of OX40 agonist ivuxolimab in advanced cancers. This table comes from immunoSEQ multiplex PCR, and its TCRdb copy is limited to in-frame clones, with some not included. In the table there are tens of thousands of clones, just over 90% of which are singletons. The input for sequencing was CD4+ or CD8+ T cells sorted from blood, taken in a trial of the OX40 agonist ivuxolimab. All receptors derive from an adult with an advanced solid tumor such as melanoma, head and neck, liver or kidney cancer.

The chain joins TRBV5-4 to TRBJ2-2, with 9 nucleotides matching TRBD2. The CDR3 is 16 amino acids. Germline assignment: CDR1 SGHNT and CDR2 YYREEE (reference sequence). V shed 4 bases, J shed 4 bases, and the junction held 8 bases outside the gene matches. DNA for the CDR3: TGTGCCAGCAGCCCGGCCCTAGCGGGACGCACCGGGGAGCTGTTTTTT. Protein product: CASSPALAGRTGELFF.

V is TRBV11-3 and J is TRBJ2-3; 10 nucleotides align to TRBD2. The CDR3 extends over 15 amino acids. The germline CDR1 and CDR2 sequences are SGHNT and YENEEA. With V trimmed by 8 bases and J by 5 bases, 10 bases remained unmatched. The chain's CDR3 is CASAAPSGGVDTQYF. The CDR3 DNA is TGTGCCAGCGCGGCACCCAGCGGGGGGGTAGATACGCAGTATTTT.

The chain employs TRBV5-4 and TRBJ1-2, with D possibly being TRBD1 (5 bases). This CDR3 is 16 amino acids long. Per germline, CDR1 SGHNT and CDR2 YYREEE (reference sequence). V dropped 4 bases and J dropped 0 bases, with 16 bases sitting between them. The CDR3 loop reads CASSNMGTAPNYGYTF. CDR3 coding DNA: TGTGCCAGCAGCAACATGGGGACCGCGCCTAACTATGGCTACACCTTC.

The genes are TRBV2 and TRBJ1-5; D is unclear. The CDR3 consists of 14 residues. CDR1 and CDR2 (germline): SNHLY, FYNNEI. The germline V and J ends were trimmed by 8 bases and 5 bases, with 16 bases remaining between them. For the CDR3, the DNA is TGTGCCAGCGGTAGTCTCTCGCGGGATCAGCCCCAGCATTTT. This codes for CASGSLSRDQPQHF.

The chain has TRBV28 and TRBJ2-7; D remains ambiguous. Per the germline V gene, CDR1 is MDHEN and CDR2 is SYDVKM. This CDR3 region has 13 residues. The V gene lost 5 bases and the J gene lost 6 bases, with 14 bases spanning the gap. The CDR3 loop reads CASSPPVPAEQYF. The CDR3 coding sequence is TGTGCCAGCAGTCCCCCTGTCCCGGCCGAGCAGTACTTC.

This chain uses TRBV29-1 with TRBJ1-2; weak D call: TRBD1 (5 bases). Germline V gene sequence: CDR1 SQVTM, CDR2 ANQGSEA. V lost 1 base and J lost 8, with 11 bases in between. The CDR3 is 12 residues long. The CDR3 here is CSVEGTRGGYTF. The CDR3 DNA sequence: TGCAGCGTTGAAGGAACGAGGGGAGGCTACACCTTC.

This chain connects TRBV7-2 to TRBJ1-5, with 7 bases matching TRBD1. The germline CDR1 and CDR2 sequences are SGHTA and FQGNSA. The CDR3 sequence is 15 residues long. V lost 5 bases and J lost 7; bases outside the gene matches: 11. The CDR3 DNA reads TGTGCCAGCAGCGCGCGACAGGGAAAAGGGCAGCCCCAGCATTTT. It translates to CASSARQGKGQPQHF.

This chain joins TRBV19 and TRBJ1-1; TRBD1 matches 7 bases. From germline, CDR1 is LNHDA and CDR2 SQIVND (reference sequence). This CDR3 is built from 15 residues. Trimming at V came to 3 bases and at J to 1 base, leaving 5 bases not matched to a gene. CDR3 coding DNA: TGTGCCAGTAGTATCCCCGGGACAGCGAACACTGAAGCTTTCTTT. It specifies CASSIPGTANTEAFF. The variable domain in full, with the rest retrieved from reference TRBV19 and TRBJ1-1, is DGGITQSPKYLFRKEGQNVTLSCEQNLNHDAMYWYRQDPGQGLRLIYYSQIVNDFQKGDIAEGYSVSREKKESFPLTVTSAQKNPTAFYLCASSIPGTANTEAFFGQGTRLTVV.

The chain carries TRBV2 and TRBJ2-3; D is unresolved. The CDR3 sequence is 13 residues long. Trimming cost V 7 bases and J 5 bases, with 13 bases left between them. Germline CDR1 reads SNHLY; CDR2 reads FYNNEI. DNA of the CDR3: TGTGCCAGCACCCGGACCAGAAGAGATACGCAGTATTTT. Protein product: CASTRTRRDTQYF.

The chain uses TRBV20-1 and TRBJ2-7; D remains ambiguous. CDR3 length: 11 amino acids. Germline CDR1 reads DFQATT; CDR2 reads SNEGSKA (reference sequence). Deletions cut 2 bases from V and 4 bases from J, with 6 bases between. CDR3 coding DNA: TGCAGTGCTAGATTGAAATACGAGCAGTACTTC. Translating it yields CSARLKYEQYF.

The chain carries TRBV6-1 and TRBJ2-4, with D perhaps TRBD1 (6 bases). CDR1 and CDR2 (germline): MNHNS, SASEGT. There are 15 residues in the CDR3. V was cut by 4 bases and J by 0 bases, with 10 bases left in between. This chain's CDR3 is CASSVTGRAKNIQYF. CDR3 coding DNA: TGTGCCAGCAGTGTCACAGGGAGAGCCAAAAACATTCAGTACTTC.

The chain joins TRBV5-5 to TRBJ1-6; D may be TRBD1 (5 bases). The CDR3 is made up of 15 amino acids. Trimming pared 0 bases from V and 5 bases from J, leaving 9 bases between. Germline V gives CDR1 SGHKS, CDR2 YYEKEE (reference sequence). CDR3 amino acids: CASSLGQRNNSPLHF. CDR3 DNA sequence: TGTGCCAGCAGCTTGGGACAGCGTAATAATTCACCCCTCCACTTT.

V and J are TRBV14 and TRBJ2-2; D is tentatively TRBD1 or TRBD2 (6 bases each). Germline V gene data show CDR1 as SGHDN and CDR2 as FVKESK. V lost 4 bases to trimming and J lost 6 bases, with 15 bases between them. The CDR3 length is 15 residues. The CDR3 sequence is CASSPRLGGPGELFF. CDR3 in DNA: TGTGCCAGCAGCCCCCGACTAGGGGGGCCCGGGGAGCTGTTTTTT.

The chain employs TRBV6-5 and TRBJ1-1, with 8 bases lining up with TRBD1. This CDR3 region has 12 residues. V lost 8 bases, J lost 9 bases, and 8 bases stayed unmatched. The V gene's germline CDR1 is MNHEY and CDR2 SVGAGI. CDR3 bases: TGTGCCAGCGGGCCTCGGACAGGGAAAGCTTTCTTT. Protein sequence: CASGPRTGKAFF.

This rearrangement joins TRBV27 to TRBJ2-5; possible D gene TRBD1, 5 bases. From germline, CDR1 is MNHEY and CDR2 SMNVEV (reference sequence). Trimming took 7 bases from V and 5 from J, leaving 17 bases between them. The length of the CDR3 is 14 residues. CDR3 bases: TGTGCCAGCAAAGGACAAAGGGGTTTGGAGACCCAGTACTTC. Amino acid sequence: CASKGQRGLETQYF.

This clone was picked up one time. The genes are TRBV10-3 and TRBJ1-1, with 10 bases fitting TRBD1. Germline CDR1 is ENHRY and CDR2 is SYGVKD. The V gene end was trimmed by 6 bases and the J gene end by 3 bases; junction bases not matched to a gene: 4. This CDR3 region has 14 residues. CDR3 residues: CAISAGTGDTEAFF. CDR3 nucleotides: TGTGCCATCAGCGCCGGGACAGGGGACACTGAAGCTTTCTTT.